These 9 T cell receptor beta chains originate from one sample sequenced in a study of blood T cell repertoires in COVID-19. The table came from immunoSEQ multiplex PCR; TCRdb's copy has only in-frame clones and leaves some out. The data hold approximately 220,000 clones, with nearly 90% observed a single time. The sequenced material came from PBMCs or T cells enriched from blood (not recorded which). The receptors here all came from a man aged 30 to 39 who had been exposed to COVID-19.

The chain is built from TRBV12-2 and TRBJ1-2. TRBV12-2 represents a pseudogene. The CDR3 has 17 residues. The CDR3 sequence is CASRLPPGGPRSYGYTF. The CDR3 region has the DNA TGTGCAAGTCGCTTACCCCCAGGAGGACCCCGATCCTATGGCTACACCTTC.

The chain links TRBV29-1 to TRBJ2-7; 7 bases agree with TRBD2. Looked up from germline, CDR1 is SQVTM and CDR2 is ANQGSEA. The CDR3 extends over 12 amino acids. With 6 bases clipped from V and 6 bases from J, the junction kept 8 bases outside the gene matches. The CDR3 loop is CSVGLGSGEQYF. The DNA of the CDR3 is TGCAGCGTCGGACTAGGTTCAGGCGAGCAGTACTTC.

The chain couples TRBV5-1 to TRBJ1-2; TRBD1 matches 7 bases. V lost 3 bases and J lost 8; bases outside the gene matches: 7. The CDR3 sequence is 13 residues long. Germline CDR1 reads SGHRS; CDR2 reads YFSETQ. The CDR3 sequence is CASSWTGLEGYTF. CDR3 sequence (DNA): TGCGCCAGCAGCTGGACAGGCCTTGAGGGCTACACCTTC.

V and J are TRBV6-5 and TRBJ2-7, with a weak D call TRBD1 (5 bases). Germline-derived CDR1 and CDR2 are MNHEY and SVGAGI. V was trimmed by 10 bases and J by 2 bases, leaving 15 bases between them. The CDR3 runs 13 residues. The CDR3: CATDNPLTYEQYF. CDR3 nucleotides: TGTGCCACGGACAACCCCCTCACCTACGAGCAGTACTTC.

The chain carries TRBV5-5 and TRBJ2-3, with D possibly being TRBD1 (5 bases). V dropped 0 bases and J dropped 2 bases, with 13 bases sitting between them. Germline lookup yields CDR1 SGHKS and CDR2 YYEKEE (reference sequence). The CDR3 runs to 16 residues. The CDR3 spells CASSLDGVGDTDTQYF. In DNA form, the CDR3 reads TGTGCCAGCAGCTTGGACGGCGTAGGGGACACAGATACGCAGTATTTT.

The gene calls are TRBV7-9 and TRBJ2-5, with a possible D match to TRBD2 (6 bases). The CDR3 loop spans 14 amino acids. CDR1 is SEHNR and CDR2 is FQNEAQ in the germline V gene (reference sequence). V was shortened by 6 bases and J by 2 bases, with 13 bases between the two germline ends. CDR3 nucleotide sequence: TGTGCCAGCAGACCAAGCGGGCTACAAGAGACCCAGTACTTC. Amino acids: CASRPSGLQETQYF.

The CDR3: CASSLWGGTEKLFF. For the CDR3, the DNA is TGTGCCAGCAGCTTGTGGGGGGGAACTGAAAAACTGTTTTTT. This chain links TRBV5-6 with TRBJ1-4; the D gene is possibly TRBD1 (5 bases). Deletions cut 1 base from V and 7 bases from J, with 11 bases between. The germline V gene encodes CDR1 SGHDT and CDR2 YYEEEE. The CDR3 is made up of 14 amino acids.

The chain is built from TRBV4-2 and TRBJ1-6; a possible D gene is TRBD1 (5 bases). This CDR3 region has 15 residues. CDR1 LGHNA and CDR2 YNFKEQ come from the germline V gene. Trimming removed 0 bases from V and 7 bases from J, with 10 bases in between. CDR3 region: CASSQELAGNSPLHF. CDR3 nucleotide sequence: TGTGCCAGCAGCCAAGAGTTAGCAGGGAATTCACCCCTCCACTTT.

V gene TRBV7-3 combines with J gene TRBJ1-2; TRBD1 might be the D (5 bases). Germline assignment: CDR1 SGHTA and CDR2 FQGTGA. This CDR3 spans 13 amino acids. V was trimmed by 3 bases and J by 2 bases, leaving 7 bases between them. CDR3 in DNA: TGTGCCAGCAGCTTGGAGGGGAACTATGGCTACACCTTC. This gives the protein CASSLEGNYGYTF. Combining the CDR3 with reference TRBV7-3 and TRBJ1-2 gives the whole variable domain GAGVSQTPSNKVTEKGKYVELRCDPISGHTALYWYRQSLGQGPEFLIYFQGTGAADDSGLPNDRFFAVRPEGSVSTLKIQRTERGDSAVYLCASSLEGNYGYTFGSGTRLTVV.